The source of this T cell receptor beta chain is a study of blood T cell repertoires in COVID-19. This clone was counted a few times. Clones were sequenced by immunoSEQ multiplex PCR, and TCRdb holds only the in-frame ones, with some missing. The table shows a few hundred thousand clones, with 70% to 90% occurring only once. The CDR3 has 15 residues. Per germline, CDR1 SGHNT and CDR2 YYREEE (reference sequence). V gave up 1 base and J gave up 2 bases, with 12 bases separating them. This clonotype was obtained from a man aged 60 to 69 with acute or convalescent COVID-19. V gene TRBV5-4 combines with J gene TRBJ1-2; perhaps TRBD1 as D (6 bases). Sequenced material: peripheral blood. The CDR3 is CASSLRDTPNYGYTF. The CDR3 nucleotides read TGTGCCAGCAGCTTGAGGGACACCCCCAACTATGGCTACACCTTC.